Listed below are T cell receptor beta chains from one sample, sequenced in a study of T-cell reconstitution after alpha-beta-depleted transplantation in children. TCRdb independently ran MiXCR on the PCR reads; one entry per CDR3 protein. The table has 250,000 to 350,000 distinct CDR3 sequences, roughly 21% seen once. This sample comprised PBMCs, mostly from graft donor cells, obtained 180 days after TCRalphabeta/CD19-depleted stem cell transplant. The receptors were sampled from a male patient younger than 18 who had a stem cell transplant for acute lymphoblastic leukemia, so the T cells may come from the graft donor. Each CDR3 is given with its conserved first and last residue. The D gene is left open where the match is weak. For some rows the clone size is stated as once, few or many, or as a class when expanded; others skip it.

TRBV15	-	few	TRBJ1-5	TGTGCCACCAGCAGAGATCGGGGGACGTCTTTAGATAGCAATCAGCCCCAGCATTTT	CATSRDRGTSLDSNQPQHF
TRBV4-1	TRBD1	once	TRBJ2-1	TGCGCCAGCAGCCATGGCCGGGACAGGGTCCTCAATGAGCAGTTCTTC	CASSHGRDRVLNEQFF
TRBV7-6	-	-	TRBJ2-6	TGTGCCAGCAGCTCAAAGAGGTCTGGGGCCAACGTCCTGACTTTC	CASSSKRSGANVLTF
TRBV4-2	TRBD2	-	TRBJ2-2	TGTGCCACCCGGCCAGGACTAGCGGGAGCCGGCGGCACCGGGGAGCTGTTTTTT	CATRPGLAGAGGTGELFF
TRBV18	-	-	TRBJ2-7	TGTGCCAGCTCACCGGTCAAGTACTACGAGCAGTACTTC	CASSPVKYYEQYF
TRBV4-1	-	few	TRBJ2-1	TGCGCCAGCAGCCAGAAATTAGCCCCCCATGAGCAGTTCTTC	CASSQKLAPHEQFF
TRBV7-9	-	-	TRBJ1-1	TGTGCCAGCAGCCAAGGGGGAACGAACACTGAAGCTTTCTTT	CASSQGGTNTEAFF
TRBV5-1	TRBD2	few	TRBJ2-1	TGCGCCAGCAGCTTGGCCACTAGCGGATACAATGAGCAGTTCTTC	CASSLATSGYNEQFF
TRBV29-1	-	many	TRBJ2-5	TGCAGCGTTGGGGGGGAGACCCAGTACTTC	CSVGGETQYF
TRBV29-1	TRBD1	many	TRBJ2-1	TGCAGCGTTCCCCGGACAGGAGGCGATGAGCAGTTCTTC	CSVPRTGGDEQFF
TRBV4-2	TRBD2	-	TRBJ2-3	TGTGCCAGCAGTCCAAGGACTAGCGGGAGTGGAGATACGCAGTATTTT	CASSPRTSGSGDTQYF
TRBV9	TRBD2	many	TRBJ2-7	TGTGCCAGCAGCGGGACTAGCGACGAGCAGTACTTC	CASSGTSDEQYF
TRBV7-8	TRBD2	-	TRBJ2-7	TGTGCCAGCAGCGAAAGGCTAGCGGGAGGCCTCTTCCCCAAGCAGTACTTC	CASSERLAGGLFPKQYF
TRBV20-1	-	few	TRBJ2-2	TGCAGTGCTAGAGTAGGGGGGATCGGAACCGGGGAGCTGTTTTTT	CSARVGGIGTGELFF
TRBV7-2	TRBD1	-	TRBJ1-6	TGTGCCAGCAGCTTTCGACAGGGGGGCTCACCCCTCCACTTT	CASSFRQGGSPLHF
TRBV6-5	-	-	TRBJ2-7	TGTGCCAGCAGTTACCGGGGCCGGCTCCTTTACGAGCAGTACTTC	CASSYRGRLLYEQYF
TRBV5-1	-	-	TRBJ1-1	TGCGCCAGCAGCAGTACAGGTGAAGCTTTCTTT	CASSSTGEAFF
TRBV11-2	-	few	TRBJ2-7	TGTGCCAGCAGCTTACTCTGGATGCAGTACTTC	CASSLLWMQYF
TRBV27	-	-	TRBJ2-7	TGTGCCAGCAGTTTATTGGCGGGTATCAGGGACGAGCAGTACTTC	CASSLLAGIRDEQYF
TRBV9	-	few	TRBJ1-2	TGTGCCAGCAGCGTAGTGGGCGGCTCGAAGGGCTACACCTTC	CASSVVGGSKGYTF
TRBV4-1	-	-	TRBJ1-5	TGCGCCAGCAGCCAACCGGGCAGGGCCATAAATCAGCCCCAGCATTTT	CASSQPGRAINQPQHF
TRBV28	-	-	TRBJ2-4	TGTGCCAGCAGTCCCTCAACAGGGTACCTAGCCAAAAACATTCAGTACTTC	CASSPSTGYLAKNIQYF
TRBV9	-	many	TRBJ2-3	TGTGCCAGCAGCGACCGAGGGAACACAGATACGCAGTATTTT	CASSDRGNTDTQYF
TRBV4-1	TRBD1	-	TRBJ2-7	TGCGCCAGCAGTCGGACAGGGCATCGATACGAGCAGTACTTC	CASSRTGHRYEQYF
TRBV29-1	TRBD1	-	TRBJ1-2	TGCAGCGTGTCGACAGGGTCCTATGGCTACACCTTC	CSVSTGSYGYTF
TRBV4-1	TRBD2	-	TRBJ2-1	TGCGCCAGCAGCCAAGATTCCGGGAGGGTCTCCTACAATGAGCAGTTCTTC	CASSQDSGRVSYNEQFF
TRBV12-5	TRBD2	-	TRBJ2-7	TGTGCTAGTGGCCCGCCTTCCGGGACTAGCATATACGAGCAGTACTTC	CASGPPSGTSIYEQYF
TRBV5-1	TRBD1	few	TRBJ2-2	TGCGCCAGCAGCTTGCCTCGGACAGGGAAAACCGGGGAGCTGTTTTTT	CASSLPRTGKTGELFF
TRBV12-3/TRBV12-4	-	-	TRBJ2-5	TGTGCCAGCAGCTTAACTAGCTATGAGACCCAGTACTTC	CASSLTSYETQYF
TRBV20-1	-	few	TRBJ1-1	TGCAGTGCTAGAGATATGGCAAAGTGGGGTACTGAAGCTTTCTTT	CSARDMAKWGTEAFF
TRBV6-6	-	few	TRBJ2-7	TGTGCCAGCAGTTACTCCATGGCCTACGAGCAGTACTTC	CASSYSMAYEQYF
TRBV6-4	TRBD2	-	TRBJ2-1	TGTGCCAGCAGTGTGACGGGAGGGAGGCAGTTCTTC	CASSVTGGRQFF
TRBV6-2/TRBV6-3	TRBD1	-	TRBJ1-1	TGTGCCAGCAGCCTTTACCGACAGGGAGGAACTGAAGCTTTCTTT	CASSLYRQGGTEAFF
TRBV3-1	-	-	TRBJ2-1	TGTGCCAGCAGCCAGGGGTTTCTAGCGAATGAGCAGTTCTTC	CASSQGFLANEQFF
TRBV4-1	-	many	TRBJ2-3	TGCGCCAGCAGCTTGCTACCCCTTGGAGGACGGGGCACAGATACGCAGTATTTT	CASSLLPLGGRGTDTQYF
TRBV9	-	-	TRBJ2-2	TGTGCCAGCAGCGTAGTCCTAGGTGAAAAGGGCACCGGGGAGCTGTTTTTT	CASSVVLGEKGTGELFF
TRBV18	-	few	TRBJ2-3	TGTGCCAGCTCACCCTTCGTAGAACGGACAGATACGCAGTATTTT	CASSPFVERTDTQYF
TRBV6-1	-	-	TRBJ2-1	TGTGCCAGCAGCCAACGGCGGCTTTACAATGAGCAGTTCTTC	CASSQRRLYNEQFF
TRBV6-2/TRBV6-3	TRBD1	few	TRBJ2-1	TGTGCCAGCAGTTACTCGGGACAGGTCCCTTTAAGCTCCTACAATGAGCAGTTCTTC	CASSYSGQVPLSSYNEQFF
TRBV4-1	-	-	TRBJ2-1	TGCGCCAGCAGCCGCGTGGGGGAGGAGCAGTTCTTC	CASSRVGEEQFF
TRBV5-1	-	-	TRBJ2-2	TGCGCCAGCGCATTGGAGGACACCGGGGAGCTGTTTTTT	CASALEDTGELFF
TRBV20-1	TRBD1	-	TRBJ2-4	TGCAGTGCTAGACGGGACAGAGCCAAAAACATTCAGTACTTC	CSARRDRAKNIQYF
TRBV5-4	TRBD2	-	TRBJ2-3	TGTGCCAGCAGCTTGAGAGGTAGCGGGAGCAAGGGGGATACGCAGTATTTT	CASSLRGSGSKGDTQYF
TRBV29-1	TRBD2	few	TRBJ2-1	TGCAGCGTTGGGCCTAGCGGGATGGATGAGCAGTTCTTC	CSVGPSGMDEQFF
TRBV5-1	-	-	TRBJ2-1	TGCGCCAGCAGCTCAGTTAGAGGGGTGCCGAATGAGCAGTTCTTC	CASSSVRGVPNEQFF
TRBV2	-	few	TRBJ2-3	TGTGCCAGCAGTGACCTACTACCTCAGTACACAGATACGCAGTATTTT	CASSDLLPQYTDTQYF
TRBV7-2	-	-	TRBJ2-2	TGTGCCAGCAGCTTACCCAGACAGGTGAACACCGGGGAGCTGTTTTTT	CASSLPRQVNTGELFF
TRBV3-1	TRBD2	-	TRBJ2-2	TGTGCCAGCAGCCAAGAAGACGGGAGGGCCGGTCGGGAGCTGTTTTTT	CASSQEDGRAGRELFF
TRBV20-1	-	-	TRBJ1-2	TGCAGTGCAGCCGAGACAGTTTATGGCTACACCTTC	CSAAETVYGYTF
TRBV7-3	-	-	TRBJ2-2	TGTGCCAGCAGCTTAAATTCGCAGCAAATTAACGGGGAGCTGTTTTTT	CASSLNSQQINGELFF
TRBV3-1	-	-	TRBJ2-1	TGTGCCAGCAGCCACGCCTCGCGACCACACAATGAGCAGTTCTTC	CASSHASRPHNEQFF
TRBV11-2	-	many	TRBJ2-7	TGTGCCAGCAGCTTAGTCGAGGGCTCTCTCTCTTGGAACTACGAGCAGTACTTC	CASSLVEGSLSWNYEQYF
TRBV7-7	-	-	TRBJ1-2	TGTGCCAGCAGCGCATCTTACGACTCGGGCCTTAGCAACTATGGCTACACCTTC	CASSASYDSGLSNYGYTF